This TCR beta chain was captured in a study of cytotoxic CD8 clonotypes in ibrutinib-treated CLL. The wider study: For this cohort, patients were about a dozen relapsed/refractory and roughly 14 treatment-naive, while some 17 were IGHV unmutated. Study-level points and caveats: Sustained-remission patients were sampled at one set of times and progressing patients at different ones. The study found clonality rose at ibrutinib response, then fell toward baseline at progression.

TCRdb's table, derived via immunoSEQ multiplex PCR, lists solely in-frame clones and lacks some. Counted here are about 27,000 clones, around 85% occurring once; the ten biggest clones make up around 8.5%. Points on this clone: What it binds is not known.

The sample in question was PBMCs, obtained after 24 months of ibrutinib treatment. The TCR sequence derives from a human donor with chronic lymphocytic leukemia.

CDR3 loop: CASKPRDPHGYTF. CDR3 bases: TGTGCCAGCAAACCCCGGGACCCTCATGGCTACACCTTC. The gene calls are TRBV28 and TRBJ1-2, with D perhaps TRBD1 (5 bases). Germline CDR1 is MDHEN and CDR2 is SYDVKM. Trimming removed 7 bases at V and 6 bases at J, with 15 bases between. There are 13 residues in the CDR3.